This TCR beta chain was recovered during a study of T cell repertoires in cytomegalovirus infection. The wider study: Indications of both CMV infection and matching HLA type were provided by public TCR beta signatures. Overall study results and limits: Ex vivo responses were dominated by HLA-C-restricted CMV-specific TCR beta clonotypes. Summed frequency of public TCR beta families distinguished CMV carriers with the relevant HLA.

Germline CDR1 reads MGHDK; CDR2 reads SYGVNS. The length of the CDR3 is 17 residues. The germline V and J ends were trimmed by 3 bases and 0 bases, with 15 bases remaining between them. MiXCR, run by TCRdb on the reads, gives a single entry per CDR3 protein. The table includes 170,000 or so distinct CDR3 sequences, 17% detected once. This clonotype was counted between two and nine times. Its antigen remains unknown. Sample: CD8+ T cells from PBMCs. The sequence was obtained from a human donor in good health (CMV status not recorded). Some clones in this sample may be carry-over from other donors' samples. V usage is TRBV25-1 and J usage is TRBJ1-5; D is ambiguous. CDR3 loop: CASSERNSRYSNQPQHF. CDR3 bases: TGTGCCAGCAGTGAGCGTAACAGCCGTTATAGCAATCAGCCCCAGCATTTT.